This record concerns one T cell receptor (beta chain) sequence. Its recognized antigen is unknown. Base qualities are not at hand, and no much larger clone is one base apart. The data belong to a study of sequential checkpoint blockade in melanoma (dated by TCRdb to between 2018 and 2021). Regarding the complete study: Using 1:1 randomization, the trial assigned patients either to first-line nivolumab followed by ipilimumab (arm A) or to ipilimumab followed by nivolumab (arm B). Maintenance nivolumab was given following each of the two trial sequences.

In light of the paper, this sample's treatment or condition label describes: randomized to nivolumab then ipilimumab (arm A) or the reverse (arm B). None of the trial patients had been given prior DNA-damaging chemotherapy. A FACS Aria II flow cytometer was used to sort live CD3+CD8+ cells that were negative for CD19 and CD56 from thawed PBMCs. Samples were obtained from patients with melanoma enrolled in CheckMate 064, a randomized, open-label phase II trial of sequential checkpoint blockade. Leukapheresis was used to collect peripheral blood mononuclear cells, which were then purified with Ficoll-Paque and frozen in human serum with about 10% DMSO. Right after sorting, the blood CD3+CD8+ cells were verified to be >95% pure, and DNA extraction followed. Results and caveats for the whole study, not just this receptor: Validation of the response-prediction model combining TCR metrics and mutation burden is needed in larger, independent patient cohorts.

The V end loses 0 bases and the J end loses 6 bases, and a stretch of 13 bases separates them. The CDR3 contains 14 residues, cysteine and phenylalanine counted. Only the CDR3 region is kept as DNA, spanning 42 bases read in frame from base 1. From the germline V gene, CDR1 is SGHRS and CDR2 is YFSETQ. The immunoSEQ Assay was used to immunosequence TCRbeta CDR3 regions from genomic DNA. Before high-throughput sequencing, the genomic DNA was amplified using bias-controlled multiplex PCR. As for the authors' bioinformatics: To quantify the absolute abundance of each unique TCRbeta CDR3 region, the sequences were collapsed and filtered. Clonality, defined as 1 minus Pielou's evenness, was calculated using productive rearrangements only. Clones with significantly greater frequencies in on-treatment versus baseline samples were identified using a previously published method. This is the immuneACCESS table as TCRdb keeps it, with only in-frame sequences that have V and J called. A part of the clones is gone; compared with another copy, unresolved V genes explain less than half, and the rest is unexplained. That table supplies the V and J calls and clone size; D and trimming were determined from the DNA. For this sample the table gives roughly 18,000 clones, of which approximately 69% were detected only once. The ten largest clonotypes hold over 15% of the sample.

Material: CD8+ T cells sorted from blood (inferred from file names), obtained from a patient given nivolumab and ipilimumab in sequence. The TCR was taken from a human donor with melanoma. The V and J segments used are TRBV5-1 and TRBJ2-7; tentative D gene TRBD1, with 6 bases matching. The DNA reads TGCGCCAGCAGCTTGGGACAGCCCAGGGGCGAGCAGTACTTC. The resulting protein is CASSLGQPRGEQYF.